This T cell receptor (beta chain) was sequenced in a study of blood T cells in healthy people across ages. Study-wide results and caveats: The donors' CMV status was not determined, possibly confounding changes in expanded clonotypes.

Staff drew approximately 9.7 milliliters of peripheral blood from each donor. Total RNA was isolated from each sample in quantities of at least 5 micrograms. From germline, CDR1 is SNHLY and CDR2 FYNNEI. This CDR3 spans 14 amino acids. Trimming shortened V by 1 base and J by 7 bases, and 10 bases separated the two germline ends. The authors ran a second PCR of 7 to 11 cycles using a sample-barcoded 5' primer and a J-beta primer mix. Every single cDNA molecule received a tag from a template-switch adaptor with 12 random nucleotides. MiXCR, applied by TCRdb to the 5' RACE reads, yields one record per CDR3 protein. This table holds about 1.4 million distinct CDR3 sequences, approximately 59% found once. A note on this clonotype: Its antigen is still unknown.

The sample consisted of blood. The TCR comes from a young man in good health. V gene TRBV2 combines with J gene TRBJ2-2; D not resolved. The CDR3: CASSEVQVYGELFF. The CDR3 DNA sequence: TGTGCCAGCAGTGAAGTGCAGGTGTACGGGGAGCTGTTTTTT.